Listed below are T cell receptor beta chains from one sample, sequenced in a study of blood T cell repertoires in COVID-19. Some clones are missing from TCRdb's copy, which holds only in-frame ones; the method was immunoSEQ multiplex PCR. The table records some 200,000 clones, 80% to 90% of them present only once. The material sequenced was PBMCs or T cells enriched from blood (not recorded which). All receptors derive from a man between 18 and 29 years old with acute COVID-19. Both conserved end residues are part of each CDR3. D genes are given only for firm matches. Only part of the rows carry a size: once, few, many, or a class if the clone is expanded.

v_call	clone_size	j_call	d_call	cdr3_nt	cdr3_aa
TRBV5-4	few	TRBJ2-5	TRBD2	TGTGCCAGCGGGTTGGCTAGCGGGATTACAGAGACCCAGTACTTC	CASGLASGITETQYF
TRBV27	-	TRBJ1-1	-	TGTGCCAGCAGTCCTCCGGGGATGACGATGACTGAAGCTTTCTTT	CASSPPGMTMTEAFF
TRBV5-8	-	TRBJ1-1	-	TGTGCCAGCAGCTGGGCGGGTTTT	CASSWAGF
TRBV4-1	-	TRBJ1-6	-	TGCGCCAGCAGCCAAAAACCCACCCCAGGGAATTCACCCCTCCACTTT	CASSQKPTPGNSPLHF
TRBV10-2	-	TRBJ2-1	TRBD2	TGCGCCAGCAGTGGGACTAGCGGGAGGGCCGGCAATGAGCAGTTCTTC	CASSGTSGRAGNEQFF
TRBV15	-	TRBJ1-1	-	TGTGCCACCAGCATTTACCACGGTGAAGCTTTCTTT	CATSIYHGEAFF
TRBV19	-	TRBJ1-5	-	TGTGCCAGTAGGTGGAGCGATACCAGCAATCAGCCCCAGCATTTT	CASRWSDTSNQPQHF
TRBV4-2	-	TRBJ1-3	-	TGTGCCAGCAGCCAAGTTGCAGGGAATACGGACACCATATATTTT	CASSQVAGNTDTIYF
TRBV27	-	TRBJ2-7	-	TGTGCCAGCAGTTTATTTGCCGGCTACGAGCAGTACTTC	CASSLFAGYEQYF
TRBV5-4	-	TRBJ2-2	TRBD2	TGTGCCAGCAGCTCCAGACTAGCGGGAAGGACCGGGGAGCTGTTTTTT	CASSSRLAGRTGELFF
TRBV19	-	TRBJ1-6	-	TGTGCCAGTAACGGTCCGGGTGCACCCCTCCACTTT	CASNGPGAPLHF
TRBV19	-	TRBJ1-5	-	TGTGCCAGTAGTCTCGGACAATCTCTTAGCAATCAGCCCCAGCATTTT	CASSLGQSLSNQPQHF
TRBV14	few	TRBJ2-7	TRBD1	TGTGCCAGCAGCCCAGGACAGGGGGGGTCCTACGAGCAGTACTTC	CASSPGQGGSYEQYF
TRBV24-1	once	TRBJ2-5	TRBD2	TGTGCCACCAGTGATTTTGGGACTAGCGGGTGGAACCAGTACTTC	CATSDFGTSGWNQYF
TRBV3-1/TRBV3-2	-	TRBJ2-1	TRBD1	TGTGCCAGCAGCCGATGGGACAGTCCTCCGTACAATGAGCAGTTCTTC	CASSRWDSPPYNEQFF
TRBV5-4	-	TRBJ2-7	TRBD2	TGTGCCAGCAGCTTGGGGGCTAGCGGGGTTTCCTACGAGCAGTACTTC	CASSLGASGVSYEQYF
TRBV30	-	TRBJ1-3	-	TGTGCCTGGAGTATAGGGGGATTTCCTGGAAACACCATATATTTT	CAWSIGGFPGNTIYF
TRBV4-1	-	TRBJ1-4	-	TGCGCCAGCAGCCAGGCCAGATGGACGTCAGGGGAAAAACTGTTTTTT	CASSQARWTSGEKLFF
TRBV30	-	TRBJ2-3	TRBD1	TGTGCCTGGAGTGGGACAGGATTTAGAGATACGCAGTATTTT	CAWSGTGFRDTQYF
TRBV7-6	once	TRBJ2-1	TRBD2	TGTGCCAGCAGCTACCACCCGGGACTAGCGGATCCCAATGAAGACAATGAGCAGTTCTTC	CASSYHPGLADPNEDNEQFF
TRBV7-6	-	TRBJ2-2	TRBD1	TGTGCCAGCAGCCAGACAGGGGGCGATTTTACCGGGGAGCTGTTTTTT	CASSQTGGDFTGELFF
TRBV7-9	-	TRBJ2-7	-	TGTGCCAGCACCCCCGGACTTGGATCCTACGAGCAGTACTTC	CASTPGLGSYEQYF
TRBV19	-	TRBJ1-1	-	TGTGCCAGTAGTATAGGCGGGCCTCGTGAAGCTTTCTTT	CASSIGGPREAFF
TRBV19	-	TRBJ2-1	TRBD1	TGTGCCAGTAGTATTTGGGACAGTTCCAATGAGCAGTTCTTC	CASSIWDSSNEQFF
TRBV29-1	few	TRBJ2-7	-	TGCAGCGTTGAAGTCAGAGGGAATTCCTACGAGCAGTACTTC	CSVEVRGNSYEQYF
TRBV25-1	-	TRBJ1-4	-	TGTGCCAGCAGTGACTACGCTAATGAAAAACTGTTTTTT	CASSDYANEKLFF
TRBV12-3/TRBV12-4	-	TRBJ2-1	-	TGTGCCAGCAGTCCAGGACAGAACAATGAGCAGTTCTTC	CASSPGQNNEQFF
TRBV4-1	once	TRBJ2-7	-	TGCGCCAGCAGCCAAGAGAGCAACCACGAGCAGTACTTC	CASSQESNHEQYF
TRBV9	-	TRBJ2-1	-	TGTGCCAGCAGCGCCCGGGGGAGCCCCTACAATGAGCAGTTCTTC	CASSARGSPYNEQFF
TRBV5-4	-	TRBJ1-4	TRBD1	TGTGCCAGCAGCTTTGAACAGGGGTTAGGAAAACTGTTTTTT	CASSFEQGLGKLFF
TRBV5-5	-	TRBJ2-6	-	TGTGCCAGCAGCTTTTGGGGGCACCTCTCTGGGGCCAACGTCCTGACTTTC	CASSFWGHLSGANVLTF
TRBV7-9	-	TRBJ2-1	TRBD1	TGTGCCAGCAGCTTAGGGACAGGGTCCTACAATGAGCAGTTCTTC	CASSLGTGSYNEQFF
TRBV7-9	-	TRBJ2-7	-	TGTGCCAGCAGCCACGGGAGTGTGGGGTACGAGCAGTACTTC	CASSHGSVGYEQYF
TRBV30	-	TRBJ1-2	-	TGTGCCTGGAGTGTACCCCACGGGAAATATGGCTACACCTTC	CAWSVPHGKYGYTF
TRBV3-1/TRBV3-2	-	TRBJ2-3	TRBD2	TGTGCCAGCAGCCGGAAGGGACAGGGATCGTTAGGACTAGCGGGGGCAGATACGCAGTATTTT	CASSRKGQGSLGLAGADTQYF
TRBV9	-	TRBJ1-6	-	TGTGCCAGCAGCGACGCGGGGACCGCTACCCCCCTCCACTTT	CASSDAGTATPLHF
TRBV19	-	TRBJ2-7	TRBD1	TGTGCCAGTAGTTCCCCGGGACAGGGTGTCTACGAGCAGTACTTC	CASSSPGQGVYEQYF
TRBV5-6	few	TRBJ2-1	TRBD2	TGTGCCAGCAGCTGGGACGGAATTAGCGGGAGTTATTACAATGAGCAGTTCTTC	CASSWDGISGSYYNEQFF
TRBV5-1	-	TRBJ2-7	TRBD1	TGCGCCAGCAGCTTTCTCCCGGGACAGGGGGACTACGAGCAGTACTTC	CASSFLPGQGDYEQYF
TRBV6-5	-	TRBJ1-2	TRBD1	TGTGCCCGGGGGCAGGGGGCTAGTGCCTACACCTTC	CARGQGASAYTF
TRBV18	-	TRBJ2-1	-	TGTGCCAGCTCACTCCAACCCCTCCTAGACGGCAATGAGCAGTTCTTC	CASSLQPLLDGNEQFF
TRBV5-6	-	TRBJ1-1	TRBD1	TGTGCCAGCAGCTTATTGGGACAGGGGGCGTCAAACACTGAAGCTTTCTTT	CASSLLGQGASNTEAFF